The source of this TCR beta chain is a study of Ad26.COV2.S vaccination and SARS-CoV-2 variants. Study-level background: Donor allocation was to the COV1001 Ad26.COV2.S trial arm. General observations from the study: In TCR breadth and depth analyses, total T cell responses may have been underestimated. The study found higher spike-specific TCR breadth in vaccine than placebo recipients.

Treatment defined: 15 to 20 received Ad26.COV2.S at low or high dose, single or two shots; about 5 received placebo; per-sample allocation not given. Sampling was performed 63 days after the first vaccine or placebo injection. Donation came from an adult in Boston who was aged 18-55 years. Sequencing was performed with immunoSEQ multiplex PCR; in TCRdb, only in-frame clones are kept and a portion is missing. The repertoire holds around 400,000 clones, with over 75% as singletons. On this clone: Its target is unknown.

The CDR3 contains 12 residues. Germline V gene sequence: CDR1 MNHEY, CDR2 SVGAGI. V was shortened by 6 bases and J by 6 bases, with 11 bases between the two germline ends. The clonotype comes from a person between 18 and 59 years old who received the Ad26.COV2.S COVID-19 vaccine or a placebo. V gene TRBV6-5 combines with J gene TRBJ1-1, with D uncertain. Source: peripheral blood, taken in a trial of Ad26.COV2.S vaccine versus placebo. The CDR3 region has the DNA TGTGCCAGCAGGACCCCTAGGGCTGAAGCTTTCTTT. Translation: CASRTPRAEAFF.